This T cell receptor (beta chain) originates from a study of T-cell reconstitution after alpha-beta-depleted transplantation in children. Preparing the TCRbeta library involved the use of unique molecular identifiers. MiXCR was run by TCRdb on the PCR reads, yielding one entry per CDR3 protein. The data contain hundreds of thousands of distinct CDR3 sequences, roughly a quarter of them seen just once; the ten biggest clones take up about 4.8%. This CDR3 comprises 13 residues. V shed 5 bases, J shed 7 bases, and the junction held 4 bases outside the gene matches. CDR1 MNHEY and CDR2 SMNVEV come from the germline V gene (reference sequence). This clonotype was recorded a few times. The antigen remains undetermined. Findings and caveats of the study: Several hundred expanded graft clones reportedly supplied alpha-beta T cells about two months after transplant. One year post-transplant, T-cell counts and diversity were largely derived from T cells produced anew. From surviving recipient T cells and thymic progenitors came the high day-60 TCRbeta diversity observed in some patients.

Sequencing used PBMCs, mostly from graft donor cells, obtained 360 days after TCRalphabeta/CD19-depleted stem cell transplant. V gene TRBV27 combines with J gene TRBJ1-5; 8 bases are a match to TRBD1. The TCR originated in a female patient aged 2-9 years who had a stem cell transplant for congenital amegakaryocytic thrombocytopenia, so the T cells may come from the graft donor. CDR3 region: CASSPRQGQPQHF. In DNA form, the CDR3 reads TGTGCCAGCAGTCCTCGACAGGGGCAGCCCCAGCATTTT.